Detailed here is one TCR beta chain. The sample originates from a study of T cell responses to AZD1222 COVID-19 vaccine. The assay was immunoSEQ multiplex PCR, and TCRdb's table has in-frame clones only and misses some. The sample consists of approximately 100,000 clones, 90% of them appearing once. This CDR3 has 14 residues. The germline V gene encodes CDR1 SGHRS and CDR2 YFSETQ. Trimming left V 0 bases short and J 8 bases short, with 11 bases between. The chain couples TRBV5-1 to TRBJ1-4; D might be TRBD1 (6 bases). The receptor was isolated from an adult in good health. The specimen was peripheral blood, collected on day 0 of AZD1222 vaccination. The CDR3 protein is CASSLGQVNEKLFF. CDR3 DNA sequence: TGCGCCAGCAGCTTGGGACAGGTTAACGAAAAACTGTTTTTT.